This TCR beta chain was retrieved from a study of Ad26.COV2.S vaccination and SARS-CoV-2 variants. Study context: A COV1001 Ad26.COV2.S trial-arm participant provided the sample. Dosing was one shot or two shots 56 days apart. Study results and limitations: TCR breadth and depth analyses may have underestimated total T cell responses.

Concerning this clone: Its antigen remains unknown.

Method: immunoSEQ multiplex PCR; TCRdb's copy keeps in-frame clones and lacks some. The sample lists some 350,000 clones; 70% to 90% were seen once. In germline, CDR1 is MNHEY, CDR2 SVGAGI. The V gene lost 2 bases and the J gene lost 8 bases, with 14 bases spanning the gap. This CDR3 has 14 residues. Treatment defined: over 15 received Ad26.COV2.S at low or high dose, single or two shots; roughly five received placebo; per-sample allocation not given. Samples were taken on day 63 after the first vaccine or placebo injection. An 18-55-year-old adult in Boston served as donor. The sample consisted of peripheral blood, taken in a trial of Ad26.COV2.S vaccine versus placebo. The clonotype comes from a person between 18 and 65 years old who received the Ad26.COV2.S COVID-19 vaccine or a placebo. The chain is built from TRBV6-5 and TRBJ2-3, with no clear D. CDR3 amino acids: CASSYLTGSGTQYF. CDR3 nucleotides: TGTGCCAGCAGTTACCTGACTGGTTCGGGTACGCAGTATTTT.